This TCR beta chain was sequenced for a study of shared clonotypes between healthy human individuals (dated by TCRdb to the early 2020s). A note on the overall study: A couple of women and a few men aged 18 to 49 years were included in the cohort. For each donor, three plates each were used for CD4 naive and CD4 memory, two plates were used for CD8 naive, and one plate was used for CD8 memory. The study deeply sequenced blood TCR repertoires of roughly five healthy adults to estimate repertoire size and the extent of clonotype sharing between individuals. Different laboratories and diverse techniques were used to prepare libraries and sequence TCR repertoires, to increase sequencing depth and limit assay-specific biases. Each donor's leukapheresis produced roughly between roughly 0.94 and 9.5 billion PBMCs.

For this clone: Its antigen is currently not known. No per-base quality is available; no much larger clone lies one base away.

Donors were healthy HIV-negative adults with no recently reported acute infections or vaccinations. Every donor was a Caucasian adult residing in Nashville, Tennessee, USA. CD4+ T cells were enriched by magnetic negative selection; naive cells were then positively selected on CD45RA, and the negative fraction formed the memory subset. Blood was collected by leukapheresis, and PBMCs were isolated by Ficoll-Histopaque density gradient centrifugation and then cryopreserved in liquid nitrogen vapor phase. Analytical flow cytometry was used to check the purity and quantity of each magnetically sorted T cell population. Genomic DNA was isolated from each sorted fraction and quantified by UV absorbance on a Nanodrop 2000c. Using the deep immunoSEQ assay, multiplex PCR amplified TCR CDR3 regions from genomic DNA. Genomic DNA extracted from each cell subset was distributed evenly over all wells of several immunoSEQ 96-well plates, and each plate served as one replicate. For sorted subsets, each replicate PCR was loaded with 200 to 250 ng genomic DNA, equivalent to 25,000 to 35,000 T cell genomes. The purified libraries were quantified using a Qubit 3.0 fluorometer, sized with a Bioanalyzer 2100, and then quantified again using the KAPA Library Quantification kit. A separate single-read 150-cycle Illumina NextSeq 550 flow cell was used to sequence each immunoSEQ 96-well plate. Processing in the source paper ran as follows. The immunoSEQ output contained only junctional sequences without quality scores, so filtering could not match that applied to full-length reads. Sequences were annotated with PyIR, a Python wrapper for IgBLAST v1.9, using IMGT germline references to assign V/J genes and CDR3. Reads with weak V/J assignments (E-value above 1e-6), missing CDR3, stop codons, out-of-frame junctions, or ambiguous translated residues were removed. V3J clonotypes were defined as sequences sharing the same inferred V gene, J gene, and CDR3 amino acid sequence. To compute the percentage overlap between repertoires, the number of shared unique clonotypes was divided by the size of the smaller repertoire. Repertoire richness was assessed with RTK rarefaction, the Chao1 estimator, and Recon v2.1 estimates of unobserved clonotypes. OLGA was used to compute generation probabilities for all TCRbeta clonotypes that the gDNA method yielded from a few donors. TCRdb limited this immuneACCESS table to in-frame rearrangements with V and J called. A share of clones is missing; checked studies link under half to unresolved V genes, and the rest is unexplained. V and J calls and clone size are as listed in that table; D and trimming were resolved from the DNA. The sample table contains about 1 million clones; only one count was recorded for about three quarters of them. Together, the top ten hold about 1.4% of the sample.

The study at large found these results: The small number of donors limited the genetic and exposure-history diversity represented. Compared with non-shared clonotypes, clonotypes shared by all four sorted-subset donors had higher generation probabilities. Incomplete sequencing was indicated by rarefaction of sorted-subset datasets, despite the large sequencing depth. When several donors were compared, the shared fraction of clonotypes was around 5% for naive CD4, around 3.6% for naive CD8, more than 2% for memory CD4, and 0.4% for memory CD8. Sampling was limited to blood, and TCR repertoires in tissue likely differ from TCR repertoires in blood. Naive subsets generally had larger estimated clonotype richness than memory subsets did. Based on pairwise subsampling, the degree of clonotype sharing among donors was expected to be affected by sequencing depth.

Taken from cysteine to phenylalanine, the CDR3 has 13 residues. Here the CDR3 DNA is all that survives: 39 bases in frame from base 1. V lost 5 bases and J lost 4 bases, and the count of bases not matched to a germline gene is 4. The germline V gene encodes CDR1 MNHEY and CDR2 SMNVEV (reference sequence). The rearranged chain carries TRBV27 and TRBJ1-2; TRBD1 fits 7 bases in the junction. The source material was memory CD4+ T cells sorted from blood. Per the publication, the cell subset or site label means: CD45RA-negative fraction. The TCR was taken from a man between 18 and 29 years old in good health. Here is the DNA: TGTGCCAGCAGTCCTGACAGGGCCTATGGCTACACCTTC. This translates into CASSPDRAYGYTF.